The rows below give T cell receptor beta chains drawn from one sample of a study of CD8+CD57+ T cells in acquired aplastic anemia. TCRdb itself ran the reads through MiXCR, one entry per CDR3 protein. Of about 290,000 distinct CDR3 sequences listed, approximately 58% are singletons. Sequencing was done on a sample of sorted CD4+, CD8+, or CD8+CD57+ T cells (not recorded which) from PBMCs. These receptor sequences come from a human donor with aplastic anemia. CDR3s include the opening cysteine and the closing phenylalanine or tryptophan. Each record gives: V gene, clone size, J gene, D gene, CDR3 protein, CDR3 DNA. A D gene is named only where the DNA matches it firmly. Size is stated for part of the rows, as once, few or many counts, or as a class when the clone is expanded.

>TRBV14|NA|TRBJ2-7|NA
CASTITGTDEQYF
TGTGCCAGCACCATTACCGGGACGGACGAGCAGTACTTC
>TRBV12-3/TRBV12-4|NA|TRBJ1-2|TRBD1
CASSASRTGGNYGYTF
TGTGCCAGCAGTGCGTCCCGGACAGGGGGAAACTATGGCTACACCTTC
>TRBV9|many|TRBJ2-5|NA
CASSVTGTRETQYF
TGTGCCAGCAGCGTAACCGGGACACGTGAGACCCAGTACTTC
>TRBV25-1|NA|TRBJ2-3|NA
CASSELDSPTDTQYF
TGTGCCAGCAGTGAACTGGACAGCCCCACAGATACGCAGTATTTT
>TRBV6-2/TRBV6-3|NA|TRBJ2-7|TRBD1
CASSKGQTYEQYF
TGTGCCAGCAGTAAGGGACAGACCTACGAGCAGTACTTC
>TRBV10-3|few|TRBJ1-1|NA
CAISDRRGSLNTEAFF
TGTGCCATCAGTGATCGACGGGGATCCCTGAACACTGAAGCTTTCTTT
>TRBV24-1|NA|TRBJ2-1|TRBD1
CATSPGGPQSYNEQFF
TGTGCCACCAGCCCAGGGGGCCCTCAATCCTACAATGAGCAGTTCTTC
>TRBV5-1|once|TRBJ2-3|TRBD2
CASSPGFLAVRTDTQYF
TGCGCCAGCAGCCCCGGTTTTCTAGCGGTCCGCACAGATACGCAGTATTTT
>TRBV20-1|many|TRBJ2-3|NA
CSASLYILLADTQYF
TGCAGTGCTAGTTTATACATTTTACTTGCAGATACGCAGTATTTT
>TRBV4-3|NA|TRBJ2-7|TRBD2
CASSTPKGTSGPSYEQYF
TGCGCCAGCAGCACTCCAAAGGGGACTAGCGGGCCCTCCTACGAGCAGTACTTC
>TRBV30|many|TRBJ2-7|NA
CAWSGSSPGEQYF
TGTGCCTGGAGCGGGAGTTCCCCCGGGGAGCAGTACTTC
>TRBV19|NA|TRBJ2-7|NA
CASSRRGESYEQYF
TGTGCCAGTAGCCGCAGGGGGGAGTCCTACGAGCAGTACTTC
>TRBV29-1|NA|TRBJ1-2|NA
CSVGPAVHGYTF
TGCAGCGTTGGTCCGGCAGTTCATGGCTACACCTTC
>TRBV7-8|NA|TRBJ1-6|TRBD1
CAGTGSLNSPLHF
TGTGCCGGGACAGGCAGCCTTAATTCACCCCTCCACTTT
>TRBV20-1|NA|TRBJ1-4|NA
CSARSGGNEKLFF
TGCAGTGCTAGATCGGGTGGAAATGAAAAACTGTTTTTT
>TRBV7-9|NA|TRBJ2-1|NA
CASRAGRREGEFF
TGTGCCAGCAGGGCAGGGCGGCGCGAGGGGGAGTTCTTC
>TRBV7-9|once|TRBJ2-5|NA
CASSFWDASQQETQYF
TGTGCCAGCAGCTTCTGGGACGCTAGCCAACAAGAGACCCAGTACTTC
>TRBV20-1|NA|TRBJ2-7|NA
CSVDGIQYEQYF
TGCAGTGTCGACGGGATCCAATACGAGCAGTACTTC
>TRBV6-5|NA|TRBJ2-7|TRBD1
CASSSDRGLGGYEQYF
TGTGCCAGCAGCTCAGACAGGGGGCTGGGGGGATACGAGCAGTACTTC
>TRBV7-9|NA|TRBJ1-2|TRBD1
CASSPGDRGYGYTF
TGTGCCAGCAGCCCGGGGGACAGGGGCTATGGCTACACCTTC
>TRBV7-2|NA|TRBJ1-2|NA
CASSLSFIGKHYTF
TGTGCCAGCAGCTTAAGTTTTATCGGCAAGCACTACACCTTC
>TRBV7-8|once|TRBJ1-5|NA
CASSPSARQPQHF
TGTGCCAGCAGCCCATCGGCCCGTCAGCCCCAGCATTTT